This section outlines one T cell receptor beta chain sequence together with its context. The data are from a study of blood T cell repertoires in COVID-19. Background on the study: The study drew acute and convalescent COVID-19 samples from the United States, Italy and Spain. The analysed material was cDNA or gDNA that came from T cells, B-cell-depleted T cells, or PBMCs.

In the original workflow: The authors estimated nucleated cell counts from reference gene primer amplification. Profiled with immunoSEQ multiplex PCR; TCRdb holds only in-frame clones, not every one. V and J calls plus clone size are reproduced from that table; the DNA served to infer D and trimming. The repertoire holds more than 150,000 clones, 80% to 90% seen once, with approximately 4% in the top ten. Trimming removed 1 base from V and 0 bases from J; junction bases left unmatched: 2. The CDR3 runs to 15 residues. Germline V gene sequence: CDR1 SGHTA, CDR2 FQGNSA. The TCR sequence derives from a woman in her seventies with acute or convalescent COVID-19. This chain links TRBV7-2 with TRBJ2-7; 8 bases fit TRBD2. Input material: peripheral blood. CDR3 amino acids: CASSLVGGGSYEQYF. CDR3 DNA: TGTGCCAGCAGCTTAGTCGGGGGGGGCTCCTACGAGCAGTACTTC.